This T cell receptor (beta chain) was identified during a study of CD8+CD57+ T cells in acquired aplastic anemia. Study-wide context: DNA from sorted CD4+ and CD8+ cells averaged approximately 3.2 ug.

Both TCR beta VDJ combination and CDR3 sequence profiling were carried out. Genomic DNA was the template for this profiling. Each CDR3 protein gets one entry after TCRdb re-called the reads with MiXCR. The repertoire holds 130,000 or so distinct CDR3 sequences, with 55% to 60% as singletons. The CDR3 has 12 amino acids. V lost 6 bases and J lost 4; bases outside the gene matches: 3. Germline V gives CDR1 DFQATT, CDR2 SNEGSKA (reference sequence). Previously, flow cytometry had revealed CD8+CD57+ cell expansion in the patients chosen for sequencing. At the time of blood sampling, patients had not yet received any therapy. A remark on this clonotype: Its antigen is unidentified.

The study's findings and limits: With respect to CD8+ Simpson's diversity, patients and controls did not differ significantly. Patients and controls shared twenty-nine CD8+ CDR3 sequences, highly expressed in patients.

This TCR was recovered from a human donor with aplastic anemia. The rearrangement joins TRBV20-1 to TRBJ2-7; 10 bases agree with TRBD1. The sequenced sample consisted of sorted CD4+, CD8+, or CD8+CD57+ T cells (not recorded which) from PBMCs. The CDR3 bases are TGCAGTGCCCGGGACAGGGGATACGAGCAGTACTTC. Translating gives CSARDRGYEQYF.